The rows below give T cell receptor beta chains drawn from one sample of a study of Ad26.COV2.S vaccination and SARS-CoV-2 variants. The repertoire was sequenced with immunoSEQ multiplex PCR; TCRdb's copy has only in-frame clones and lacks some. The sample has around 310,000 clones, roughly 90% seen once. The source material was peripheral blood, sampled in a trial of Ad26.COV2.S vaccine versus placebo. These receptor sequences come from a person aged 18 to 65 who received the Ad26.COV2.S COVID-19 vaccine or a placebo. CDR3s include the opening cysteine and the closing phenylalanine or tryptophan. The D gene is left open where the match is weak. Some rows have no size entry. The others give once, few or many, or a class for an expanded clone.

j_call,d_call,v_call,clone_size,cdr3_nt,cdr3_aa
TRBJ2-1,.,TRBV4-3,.,TGCGCCAGCAGCCAGCTGGGGCCCCCAACATCCTACAATGAGCAGTTCTTC,CASSQLGPPTSYNEQFF
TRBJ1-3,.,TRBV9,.,TGTGCCAGCAGCGCCCTCTCCGGGACAAGCCCAGCGGACACCATATATTTT,CASSALSGTSPADTIYF
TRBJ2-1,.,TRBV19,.,TGTGCCAGTAGTCCATCGACTAGTTCCCTCTACAATGAGCAGTTCTTC,CASSPSTSSLYNEQFF
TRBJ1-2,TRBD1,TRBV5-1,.,TGCGCCAGCAGCCCGGAGGGACAGGGGACGGTTTACTATGGCTACACCTTC,CASSPEGQGTVYYGYTF
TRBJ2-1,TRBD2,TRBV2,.,TGTGCCAGCAGTGACCCCCGACTAGCGGGCGGGTACAATGAGCAGTTCTTC,CASSDPRLAGGYNEQFF
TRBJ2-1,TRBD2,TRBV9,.,TGTGCCAGCAGCGGCCGACTAGCGGGAGCTAGAAATGAGCAGTTCTTC,CASSGRLAGARNEQFF
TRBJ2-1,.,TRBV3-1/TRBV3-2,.,TGTGCCAGCAGCCAAAAGGTAGGGGCATGGGAGCAGTTCTTC,CASSQKVGAWEQFF
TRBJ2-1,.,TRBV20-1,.,TGCAGTGCTAGCGGCTACAATGAGCAGTTCTTC,CSASGYNEQFF
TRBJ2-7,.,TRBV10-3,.,TGTGCCATCAGTGAGTATCAGGGTCGGGGAGAGCAGTACTTC,CAISEYQGRGEQYF
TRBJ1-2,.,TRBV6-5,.,TGTGCCACCGCCCCCGACAGATTTAACTATGGCTACACCTTC,CATAPDRFNYGYTF
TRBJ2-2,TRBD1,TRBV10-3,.,TGTGCCATCAGACACCTTGAACAGGGGGACACCGGGGAGCTGTTTTTT,CAIRHLEQGDTGELFF
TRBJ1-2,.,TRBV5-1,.,TGCGCCAGCAGCTCCTCGGGTGGGACTGACTATGGCTACACCTTC,CASSSSGGTDYGYTF
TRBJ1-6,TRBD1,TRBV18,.,TGTGCCAGCTCACCCTTAAGCGGGACAGAGGCCCTCCACTTT,CASSPLSGTEALHF
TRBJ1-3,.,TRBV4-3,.,TGCGCCAGCAGCCAAGAGTGGGCGGGGTACGGAAACACCATATATTTT,CASSQEWAGYGNTIYF
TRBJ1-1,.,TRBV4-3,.,TGCGCCAGCAGCCTGGTGGGTGACACTGAAGCTTTCTTT,CASSLVGDTEAFF
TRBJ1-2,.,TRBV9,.,TGTGCCAGCAGCGGTTGGGACAATTATGGCTACACCTTC,CASSGWDNYGYTF
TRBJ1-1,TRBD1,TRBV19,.,TGTGCCAGTAGTATCTGGGGACAGGGGTTGACCGTAGCTTTCTTT,CASSIWGQGLTVAFF
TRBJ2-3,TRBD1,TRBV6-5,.,TGTGCCAGCAGTCTCGGACAGGGCACAGATACGCAGTATTTT,CASSLGQGTDTQYF
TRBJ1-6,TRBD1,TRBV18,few,TGTGCCAGCTCCATTACAGGGGGAAAAAATTCACCCCTCCACTTT,CASSITGGKNSPLHF
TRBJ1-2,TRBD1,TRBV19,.,TGTGCCAGTAAGGGGGCTCAGCGAGAGCTTCCCGGCTACACCTTC,CASKGAQRELPGYTF
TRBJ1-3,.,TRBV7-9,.,TGTGCCAGCGATCGGCAGGGTTCTGGAAACACCATATATTTT,CASDRQGSGNTIYF
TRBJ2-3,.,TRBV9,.,TGTGCCAGCAGCGTATCGGGCTTTTCCACAGATACGCAGTATTTT,CASSVSGFSTDTQYF
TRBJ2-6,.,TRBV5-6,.,TGTGCCAGCAGCTTACTGAAAAGCTCTGGGGCCAACGTCCTGACTTTC,CASSLLKSSGANVLTF
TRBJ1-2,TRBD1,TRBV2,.,TGTGCCGGGAGACAGGGAAACTATGGCTACACCTTC,CAGRQGNYGYTF
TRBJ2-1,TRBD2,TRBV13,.,TGTGCCAGCAGCCCGCGGGGGGAGAGTATCCACAATGAGCAGTTCTTC,CASSPRGESIHNEQFF
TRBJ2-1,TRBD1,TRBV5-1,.,TGCGCCAGCAGCTTGGGACAGGGGCTGGATGAGCAGTTCTTC,CASSLGQGLDEQFF
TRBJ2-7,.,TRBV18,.,TGTGCCAGCTCACCACTTGACACCTCTTACGAGCAGTACTTC,CASSPLDTSYEQYF